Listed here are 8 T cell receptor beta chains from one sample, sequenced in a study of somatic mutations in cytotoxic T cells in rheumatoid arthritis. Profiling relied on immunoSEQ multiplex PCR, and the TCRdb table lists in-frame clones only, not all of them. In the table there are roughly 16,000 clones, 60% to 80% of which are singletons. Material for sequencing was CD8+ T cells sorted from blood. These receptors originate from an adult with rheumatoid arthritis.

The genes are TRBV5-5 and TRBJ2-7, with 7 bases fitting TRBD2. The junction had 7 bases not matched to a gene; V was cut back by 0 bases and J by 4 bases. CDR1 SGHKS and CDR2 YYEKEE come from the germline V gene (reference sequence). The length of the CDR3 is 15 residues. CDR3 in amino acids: CASSLAGEGIYEQYF. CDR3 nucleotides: TGTGCCAGCAGCTTGGCCGGGGAGGGGATTTACGAGCAGTACTTC.

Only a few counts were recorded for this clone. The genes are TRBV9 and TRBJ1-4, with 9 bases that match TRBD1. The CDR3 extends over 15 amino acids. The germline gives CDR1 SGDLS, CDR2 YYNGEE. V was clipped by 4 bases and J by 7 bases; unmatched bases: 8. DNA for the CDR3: TGTGCCAGCAGCAAACAGGGGGCCGCGAGTGAAAAACTGTTTTTT. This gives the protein CASSKQGAASEKLFF.

The CDR3 coding sequence is TGTGCCAGCAGCCCGGGAGGTGGAGAGACCCAGTACTTC. It translates to CASSPGGGETQYF. The rearrangement joins TRBV5-6 to TRBJ2-5, with TRBD2 matching over 7 bases. Germline assignment: CDR1 SGHDT and CDR2 YYEEEE. V lost 4 bases to trimming and J lost 4 bases; unmatched junction nucleotides: 4. There are 13 residues in the CDR3. Combining the CDR3 with reference TRBV5-6 and TRBJ2-5 gives the whole variable domain DAGVTQSPTHLIKTRGQQVTLRCSPKSGHDTVSWYQQALGQGPQFIFQYYEEEERQRGNFPDRFSGHQFPNYSSELNVNALLLGDSALYLCASSPGGGETQYFGPGTRLLVL.

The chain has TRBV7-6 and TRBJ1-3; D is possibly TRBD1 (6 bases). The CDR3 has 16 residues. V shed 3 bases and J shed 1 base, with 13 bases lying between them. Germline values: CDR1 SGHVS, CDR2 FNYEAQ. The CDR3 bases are TGTGCCAGCAGCTTTCGACAGGAAGCTTCTGGAAACACCATATATTTT. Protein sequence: CASSFRQEASGNTIYF.

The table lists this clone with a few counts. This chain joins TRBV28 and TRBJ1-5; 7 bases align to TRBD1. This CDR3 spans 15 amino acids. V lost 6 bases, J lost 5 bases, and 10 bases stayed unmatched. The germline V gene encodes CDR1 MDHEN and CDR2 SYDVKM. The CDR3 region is CASRRDRVGDQPQHF. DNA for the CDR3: TGTGCCAGCAGGAGAGACAGGGTTGGGGATCAGCCCCAGCATTTT.

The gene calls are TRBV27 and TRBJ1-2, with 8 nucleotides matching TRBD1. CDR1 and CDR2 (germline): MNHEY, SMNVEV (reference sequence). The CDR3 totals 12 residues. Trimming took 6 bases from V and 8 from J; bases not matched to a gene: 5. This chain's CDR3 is CASRGQAKGYTF. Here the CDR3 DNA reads TGTGCCAGCAGGGGACAGGCAAAGGGCTACACCTTC.

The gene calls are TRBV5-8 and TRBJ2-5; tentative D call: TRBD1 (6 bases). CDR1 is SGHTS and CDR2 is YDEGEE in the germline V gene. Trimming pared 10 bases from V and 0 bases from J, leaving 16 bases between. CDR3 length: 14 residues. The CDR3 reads CARGGGTYQETQYF. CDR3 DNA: TGTGCCCGAGGGGGTGGGACCTACCAAGAGACCCAGTACTTC.

CDR3 protein: CASSYGQSNSPLHF. The CDR3 region has the DNA TGTGCCAGCAGTTATGGCCAGTCTAATTCACCCCTCCACTTT. This chain joins TRBV27 and TRBJ1-6; D remains ambiguous. Germline V gene lookup returns CDR1 MNHEY and CDR2 SMNVEV (reference sequence). The CDR3 extends over 14 amino acids. V was shortened by 4 bases and J by 6 bases, with 10 bases between the two germline ends.